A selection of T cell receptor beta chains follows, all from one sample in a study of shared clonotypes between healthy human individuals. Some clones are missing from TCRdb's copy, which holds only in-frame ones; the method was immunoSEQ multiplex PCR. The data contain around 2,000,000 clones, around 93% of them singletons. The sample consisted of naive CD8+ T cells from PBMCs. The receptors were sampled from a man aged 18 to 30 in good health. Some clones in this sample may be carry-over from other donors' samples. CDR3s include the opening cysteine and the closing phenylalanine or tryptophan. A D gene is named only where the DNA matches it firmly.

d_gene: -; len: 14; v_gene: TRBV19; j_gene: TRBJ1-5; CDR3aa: CASSTRVLGQPQHF; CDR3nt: TGTGCCAGTAGTACACGTGTTCTTGGACAGCCCCAGCATTTT
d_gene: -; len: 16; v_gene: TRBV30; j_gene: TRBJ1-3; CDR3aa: CAWMLPTESSGNTIYF; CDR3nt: TGTGCCTGGATGCTTCCGACCGAAAGCTCTGGAAACACCATATATTTT
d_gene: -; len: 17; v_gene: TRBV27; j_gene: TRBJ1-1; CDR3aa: CASSLSQWRTERNEAFF; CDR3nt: TGTGCCAGCAGTTTATCCCAGTGGCGGACAGAGAGAAATGAAGCTTTCTTT
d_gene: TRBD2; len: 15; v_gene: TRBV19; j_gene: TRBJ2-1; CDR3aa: CASSIGLAGPNEQFF; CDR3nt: TGTGCCAGTAGTATAGGGCTAGCGGGGCCGAATGAGCAGTTCTTC
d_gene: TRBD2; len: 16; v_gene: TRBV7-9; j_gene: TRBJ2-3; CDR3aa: CASSPTSGRGSDTQYF; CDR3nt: TGTGCCAGCAGCCCTACTAGCGGGAGAGGGTCGGATACGCAGTATTTT
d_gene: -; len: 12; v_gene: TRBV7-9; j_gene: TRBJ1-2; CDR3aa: CASSSGDGGYTF; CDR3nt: TGTGCCAGCAGCTCGGGGGATGGAGGCTACACCTTC
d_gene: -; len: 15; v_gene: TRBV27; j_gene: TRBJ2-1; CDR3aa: CASSLRDRRDNEQFF; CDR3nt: TGTGCCAGCAGTTTACGGGACCGACGGGACAATGAGCAGTTCTTC
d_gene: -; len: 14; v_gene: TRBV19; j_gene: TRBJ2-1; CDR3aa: CASSTPRAYNEQFF; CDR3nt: TGTGCCAGTAGTACCCCCCGGGCCTACAATGAGCAGTTCTTC
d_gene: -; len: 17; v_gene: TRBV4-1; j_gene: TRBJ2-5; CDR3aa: CASSPQGRMGIQETQYF; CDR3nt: TGCGCCAGCAGCCCCCAAGGGCGCATGGGGATCCAAGAGACCCAGTACTTC
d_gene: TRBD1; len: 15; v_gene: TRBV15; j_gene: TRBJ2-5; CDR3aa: CATSSQDRSQETQYF; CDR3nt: TGTGCCACCAGCAGCCAGGACAGGAGCCAAGAGACCCAGTACTTC
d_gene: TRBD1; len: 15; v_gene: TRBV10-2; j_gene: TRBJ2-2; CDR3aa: CASSGDRGFTGELFF; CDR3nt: TGCGCCAGCAGCGGGGACAGGGGGTTCACCGGGGAGCTGTTTTTT
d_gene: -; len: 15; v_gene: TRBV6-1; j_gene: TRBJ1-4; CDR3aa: CASSATHATNEKLFF; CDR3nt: TGTGCCAGCAGTGCAACACACGCAACTAATGAAAAACTGTTTTTT
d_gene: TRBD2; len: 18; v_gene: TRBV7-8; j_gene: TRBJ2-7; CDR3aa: CASSMGLAGGNKPYEQYF; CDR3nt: TGTGCCAGCAGCATGGGACTAGCGGGAGGGAATAAACCCTACGAGCAGTACTTC
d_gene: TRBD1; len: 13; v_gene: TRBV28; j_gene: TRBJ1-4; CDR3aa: CASSLDRNEKLFF; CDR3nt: TGTGCCAGCAGTTTGGACAGGAATGAAAAACTGTTTTTT
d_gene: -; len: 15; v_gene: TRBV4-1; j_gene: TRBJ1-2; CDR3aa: CASSQDPGINYGYTF; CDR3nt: TGCGCCAGCAGCCAAGATCCGGGGATTAACTATGGCTACACCTTC
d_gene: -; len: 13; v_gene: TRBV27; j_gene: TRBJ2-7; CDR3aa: CASSHGATYEQYF; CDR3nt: TGTGCCAGCAGTCACGGGGCAACGTACGAGCAGTACTTC
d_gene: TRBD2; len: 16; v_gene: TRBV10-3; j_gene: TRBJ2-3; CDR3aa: CAISEYGSSLAGGEYF; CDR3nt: TGTGCCATCAGTGAGTACGGATCCTCGTTAGCGGGGGGGGAGTATTTT
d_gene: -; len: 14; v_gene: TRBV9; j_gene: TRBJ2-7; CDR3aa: CASSPPGSLYEQYF; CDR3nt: TGTGCCAGCAGCCCCCCGGGATCCCTCTACGAGCAGTACTTC
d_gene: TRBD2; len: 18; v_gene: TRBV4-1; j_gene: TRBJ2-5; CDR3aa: CASSQGERLAGDRETQYF; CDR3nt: TGCGCCAGCAGCCAAGGAGAAAGACTAGCGGGAGATCGGGAGACCCAGTACTTC
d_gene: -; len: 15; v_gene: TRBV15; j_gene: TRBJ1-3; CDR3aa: CATSRDMGSGNTIYF; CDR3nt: TGTGCCACCAGCAGAGATATGGGTTCTGGAAACACCATATATTTT
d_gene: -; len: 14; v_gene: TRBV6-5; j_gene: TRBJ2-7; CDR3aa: CASSPQGFPHEQYF; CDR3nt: TGTGCCAGCAGTCCCCAGGGGTTTCCTCACGAGCAGTACTTC